This is a list of T cell receptor beta chains from one sample in a study of metastatic and nonmetastatic thyroid tumors. TCRdb redid the clone calls on the PCR reads using MiXCR. The profile shows around 40,000 clones, about a sixth of them singletons. Sequencing used blood. The receptors here all came from a male donor with papillary thyroid cancer or a benign thyroid nodule (not recorded which). Some clones in this sample may be carry-over from other donors' samples. Each CDR3 is given without its conserved first and last residue. Only part of the rows carry a size: once, few, many, or a class if the clone is expanded.

TRBV10-1	many	ASTRPEQYEQY
TRBV27	many	ASSFLGGVNTEAF
TRBV11-2	many	ASSRAPAGGSYNEQF
TRBV5-6	-	ASSFSANQPQH
TRBV19	-	ASSMWAGNTEAF
TRBV27	few	ARKERY
TRBV2	many	ASSGGLAGGPGANVLT
TRBV2	many	ASSGRGTSLF
TRBV7-9	many	ASTGGNTLTNEQY
TRBV9	-	ASIVDGGSTDTQY
TRBV2	many	ASRGVSGFTGELF
TRBV28	many	ASSLPRDYYNSPLH
TRBV12-3/TRBV12-4	many	ASSWGQGNNEQF
TRBV28	many	ASSFFGQGLY
TRBV9	-	ASSVSSGAAETQY
TRBV6-1	few	ASRRGQGDSNQPQH
TRBV12-3/TRBV12-4	many	ASSPLGEAETQY
TRBV12-3/TRBV12-4	-	ASKAIGLDTQY
TRBV3-1	many	ASSQDLLAGDNFYNEQF
TRBV24-1	medium-sized	ATSDTRTNQGGNEQF
TRBV6-2/TRBV6-3	few	ASSYPSNEQY
TRBV5-6	-	ASSLGDSSANYGYT
TRBV10-3	many	ATQGLAGSTSYNEQF
TRBV4-1	few	ASSQSPGASGAHYYNEQF
TRBV27	few	ASSTGTGLISYEQY
TRBV3-1	many	ASSPWDRQETQY
TRBV19	few	ASSIREYNYQF
TRBV10-2	many	ASWATSGIGAGELF
TRBV7-9	-	ASSQSRTGGGETQY
TRBV12-3/TRBV12-4	many	ASSLSNLDGETQY
TRBV10-3	many	AIRGDATDTQY
TRBV20-1	many	SALRDYDEQY
TRBV24-1	many	ATSGRDRGIDEQF
TRBV10-3	-	AISESSGGANVLT
TRBV6-1	few	AAGKGGAHTGELF
TRBV9	many	ASSVGRLAQTQY
TRBV30	many	AWSVGGLTGQY
TRBV7-9	many	ASSWTGLWYGYT
TRBV10-3	many	AISGRGTDTQY
TRBV3-1	many	ASGLKGANYGYT
TRBV5-6	many	ASSLLGQTNYGYT
TRBV14	many	ASSQTGAGYVKQY
TRBV7-6	many	ASSFIGTGGTDTQY
TRBV2	many	ASRDAGGRETQY
TRBV16	many	ASSQSSGTYGYT
TRBV10-2	-	ASTWMGGNTIY
TRBV6-5	many	ASSYSIGNWGGRTDTQY
TRBV3-1	many	ASSQDQRASTDTQY
TRBV6-5	many	ASSYLGQGSNEQF
TRBV12-3/TRBV12-4	many	ASSLWDSTGVNYGYT
TRBV20-1	medium-sized	SATPDATDTQY
TRBV20-1	-	SARATGVGSETQY